This T cell receptor beta chain originates from a study of OX40 agonist ivuxolimab in advanced cancers. Across the study: Patients received ivuxolimab, an agonistic anti-OX40 (CD134) antibody. Prior anti-PD-1, anti-PD-L1 or anti-CTLA-4 therapy was allowed; roughly 40% had some. Findings of the study overall: Antigen specificity remained undetermined for the expanded peripheral T cells.

This CDR3 is 12 amino acids long. V gave up 3 bases and J gave up 6 bases, with 11 bases separating them. Germline CDR1 reads GTSNPN; CDR2 reads SVGIG (reference sequence). Blood draws occurred at baseline, cycle 4 day 1, and cycle 7 day 1. In the case of this clone: No antigen is known for it.

Assay: immunoSEQ multiplex PCR; the TCRdb copy retains only in-frame clones and omits some. The sample carries 55,000 to 80,000 clones, about 81% recorded once. The chain recombines TRBV30 with TRBJ1-1; D gene uncertain. The clonotype originates from an adult with an advanced solid tumor such as melanoma, head and neck, liver or kidney cancer. The sample in question was CD4+ or CD8+ T cells sorted from blood, obtained in a trial of the OX40 agonist ivuxolimab. The CDR3 bases are TGTGCCTGGAGGCGACGCGTGTCTGAAGCTTTCTTT. It translates to CAWRRRVSEAFF.